This T cell receptor (beta chain) was profiled in a study of blood T cell repertoires in COVID-19. Whole-study context: Researchers got acute and convalescent COVID-19 samples from the United States, Italy and Spain.

Donors of Cohort 3 who recovered were those that had two negative PCRs, clearance, or symptom resolution. In the original processing: Scientists estimated how many nucleated cells there were by amplifying reference gene primers. The protocol was immunoSEQ multiplex PCR, while the TCRdb copy is restricted to in-frame clones and leaves out a portion. V and J calls and clone size follow that table, whereas D and trimming were derived from the DNA. This sample yields a few hundred thousand clones, of which 80% to 90% are seen a single time; under 2.5% belongs to the top ten. Unmatched junction bases numbered 4, after V lost 2 bases and J lost 2 bases. The CDR3 consists of 15 residues. The V gene's germline CDR1 is KGHSH and CDR2 LQKENI.

The rearrangement links TRBV18 to TRBJ1-2; the match to TRBD1 covers 8 bases. Source material: PBMCs or T cells enriched from blood (not recorded which). The sequence was obtained from a man aged 25-40 years who had recovered from COVID-19. The CDR3 region is CASSPWAGGNYGYTF. CDR3 bases: TGTGCCAGCTCACCATGGGCAGGGGGCAACTATGGCTACACCTTC.